The entry below gives a single T cell receptor beta chain sequence along with its context. What it binds is not known. This sample is part of a study of circulating and synovial CD4+ cells in juvenile arthritis. Study conclusions and caveats: Circulating pathogenic-like lymphocytes shared a substantially higher fraction of CDR3 sequences with synovium than bulk blood. These repertoires were less diverse than bulk blood CD4 repertoires. CPL versus bulk CD4 samples: T cell genome counts differed by at least an order of magnitude. Shared-clonotype fractions with synovium likely underestimate full repertoire overlap.

TCRdb's table, derived via immunoSEQ multiplex PCR, lists solely in-frame clones and lacks some. The data contain approximately 35,000 clones, about 95% of them singletons. Germline V CDR1 and CDR2: ENHRY, SYGVKD. CDR3 length: 17 amino acids. V was shortened by 0 bases and J by 5 bases, with 20 bases between the two germline ends. The source of this sequence is a human donor with juvenile idiopathic arthritis. Sequenced input: CD4+ T cells from blood. The chain combines TRBV10-3 with TRBJ2-7; possible D gene TRBD1, 5 bases. CDR3 sequence (DNA): TGTGCCATCAGTGAGTCTAGGGGCTCCCTGAAGGGGAACGAGCAGTACTTC. It translates to CAISESRGSLKGNEQYF.